This T cell receptor beta chain was sequenced for a study of CD8+CD57+ T cells in acquired aplastic anemia. Overall study context: An average of around 3.5 ug of DNA was obtained from sorted CD4+ and CD8+ cells. Healthy donors gave 11 million or so reads on average for CD4+ cells. Findings and caveats of the study: Overlap between patients and controls comprised about 28 CD8+ CDR3 sequences. Patients did not significantly differ from controls in CD8+ Simpson's diversity.

The template for TCR beta VDJ and CDR3 sequence profiling was genomic DNA. TCRdb analysed the reads with MiXCR anew, one entry per CDR3 protein. The sample lists about 190,000 distinct CDR3 sequences; about half were seen once. Trimming took 4 bases from V and 5 from J, leaving 9 bases between them. This CDR3 has 12 residues. Germline CDR1 reads DFQATT; CDR2 reads SNEGSKA (reference sequence). Concerning this clonotype: Its antigen is still unknown.

The TCR was taken from a human donor in good health, serving as a control. V and J are TRBV20-1 and TRBJ1-5; no firm D call. The specimen was sorted CD4+, CD8+, or CD8+CD57+ T cells (not recorded which) from PBMCs. This CDR3 is CSATTGDQPQHF. CDR3 sequence (DNA): TGCAGTGCTACAACCGGGGATCAGCCCCAGCATTTT.